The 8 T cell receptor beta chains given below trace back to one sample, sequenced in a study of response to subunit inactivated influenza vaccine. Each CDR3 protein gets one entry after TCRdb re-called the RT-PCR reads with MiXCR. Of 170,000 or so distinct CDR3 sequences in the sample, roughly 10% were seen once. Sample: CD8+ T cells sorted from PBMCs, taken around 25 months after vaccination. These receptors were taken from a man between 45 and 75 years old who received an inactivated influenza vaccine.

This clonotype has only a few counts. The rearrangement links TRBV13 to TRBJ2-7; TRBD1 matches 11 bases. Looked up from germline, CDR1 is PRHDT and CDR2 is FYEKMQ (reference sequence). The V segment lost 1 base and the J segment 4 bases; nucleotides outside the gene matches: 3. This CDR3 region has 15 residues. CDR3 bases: TGTGCCAGCAGCTTAGATGGACAGGGGGCATACGAGCAGTACTTC. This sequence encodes CASSLDGQGAYEQYF.

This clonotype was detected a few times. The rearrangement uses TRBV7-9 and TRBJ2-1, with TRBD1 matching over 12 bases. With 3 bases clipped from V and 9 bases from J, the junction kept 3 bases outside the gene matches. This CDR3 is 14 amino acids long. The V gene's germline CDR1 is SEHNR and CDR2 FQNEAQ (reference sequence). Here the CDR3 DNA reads TGTGCCAGCAGCTTGGGACAGGGGGCTTTTGAGCAGTTCTTC. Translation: CASSLGQGAFEQFF.

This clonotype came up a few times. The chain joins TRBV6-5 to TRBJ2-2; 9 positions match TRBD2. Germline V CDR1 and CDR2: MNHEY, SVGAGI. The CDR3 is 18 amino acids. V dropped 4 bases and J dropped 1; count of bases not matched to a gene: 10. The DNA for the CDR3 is TGTGCCAGCAGTTCCGACCTTGGACTAGCGTGGAACACCGGGGAGCTGTTTTTT. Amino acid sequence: CASSSDLGLAWNTGELFF.

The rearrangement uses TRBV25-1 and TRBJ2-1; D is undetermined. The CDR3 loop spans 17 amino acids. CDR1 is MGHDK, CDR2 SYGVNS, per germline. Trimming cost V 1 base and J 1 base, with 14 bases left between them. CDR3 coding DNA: TGTGCCAGCAGTGAATCCACAATTCTTGTATCCTACAATGAGCAGTTCTTC. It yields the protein CASSESTILVSYNEQFF.

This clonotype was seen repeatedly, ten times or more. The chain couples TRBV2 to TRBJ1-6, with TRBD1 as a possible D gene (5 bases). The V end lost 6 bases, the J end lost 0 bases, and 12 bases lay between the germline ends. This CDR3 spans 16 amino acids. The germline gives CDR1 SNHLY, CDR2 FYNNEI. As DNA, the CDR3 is TGTGCCAGCAGCCTGACAGTTTTCTCCTATAATTCACCCCTCCACTTT. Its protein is CASSLTVFSYNSPLHF. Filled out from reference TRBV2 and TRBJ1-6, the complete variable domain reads EPEVTQTPSHQVTQMGQEVILRCVPISNHLYFYWYRQILGQKVEFLVSFYNNEISEKSEIFDDQFSVERPDGSNFTLKIRSTKLEDSAMYFCASSLTVFSYNSPLHFGNGTRLTVT.

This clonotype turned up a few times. The CDR3 nucleotides are TGTGCCATCAGTGAGCTTTGGGAGAGGGACTACGAGCAGTACTTC. Protein product: CAISELWERDYEQYF. V and J are TRBV10-3 and TRBJ2-7; weak D call: TRBD2 (5 bases). Between the trimmed V and J ends, which lost 2 bases and 3 bases, there was a span of 14 bases. CDR3 size: 15 residues. From germline, CDR1 is ENHRY and CDR2 SYGVKD.

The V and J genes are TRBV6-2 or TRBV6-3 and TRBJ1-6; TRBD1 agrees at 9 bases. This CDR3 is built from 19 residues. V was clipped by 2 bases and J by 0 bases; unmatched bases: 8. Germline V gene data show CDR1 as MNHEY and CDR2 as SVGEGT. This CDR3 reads CASSYTTGQGSSYNSPLHF. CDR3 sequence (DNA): TGTGCCAGCAGTTACACAACCGGACAGGGGAGCTCCTATAATTCACCCCTCCACTTT.

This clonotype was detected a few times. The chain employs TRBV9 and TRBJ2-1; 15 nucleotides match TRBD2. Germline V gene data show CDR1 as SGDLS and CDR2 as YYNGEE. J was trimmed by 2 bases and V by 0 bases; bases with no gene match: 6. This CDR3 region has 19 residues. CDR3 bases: TGTGCCAGCAGCGTAGCTCTGGGACTAGCGGGGGGTCCCTACAATGAGCAGTTCTTC. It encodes CASSVALGLAGGPYNEQFF.